The clone carrying this T cell receptor beta chain was found once. This entry is derived from a study of blood T cell repertoires in COVID-19. Overall study context: The United States, Italy and Spain provided the acute and convalescent COVID-19 samples. From T cells, B-cell-depleted T cells, or PBMCs came the material, which was cDNA or gDNA.

The method was immunoSEQ multiplex PCR; TCRdb's version includes in-frame clones alone and lacks a portion of them. The repertoire holds about 94,000 clones, with approximately 83% as singletons. V was shortened by 7 bases and J by 4 bases, with 11 bases between the two germline ends. The CDR3 runs 13 residues. Germline CDR1 MNHEY, CDR2 SVGAGI. The specimen sequenced was peripheral blood. This clonotype was sampled from a man between 60 and 75 years old with acute or convalescent COVID-19. The J gene is TRBJ1-3, the V gene TRBV6-5, with D maybe TRBD1 (6 bases). CDR3 bases: TGTGCCAGCATAGCAGGGGTCGGAAACACCATATATTTT. Its protein is CASIAGVGNTIYF.